Detailed here is one T cell receptor beta chain. The trim removed 4 bases at V and 6 bases at J, leaving 3 bases unmatched. The CDR3 sequence is 12 residues long. The germline V gene encodes CDR1 SGHRS and CDR2 YFSETQ. The data were taken from a study of blood T cell repertoires in COVID-19. Background on the study: Samples of COVID-19 (acute and convalescent) were obtained from the United States, Italy and Spain. The cDNA or gDNA used as material had been derived from T cells, B-cell-depleted T cells, or PBMCs.

In the authors' workflow: The authors estimated nucleated cell counts from reference gene primer amplification. Produced via immunoSEQ multiplex PCR; TCRdb's table is partial and in-frame only. The V and J calls and the clone size are those of that table, but D and trimming were determined from the DNA. This sample has more than 50,000 clones, with 80% to 95% found just once. The sequence was obtained from a man aged 80 or over with acute or convalescent COVID-19. V usage is TRBV5-1 and J usage is TRBJ2-7; TRBD1 agrees at 8 bases. Sequenced input: peripheral blood. The CDR3 loop reads CASSGTGGEQYF. The CDR3 DNA reads TGCGCCAGCAGCGGCACAGGGGGCGAGCAGTACTTC.